This passage covers 5 T cell receptor beta chains from one sample sequenced in a study of CD8+ T cells in alopecia areata. The treatment was: oral pan-JAK inhibitor, 5-10 mg twice daily. Extraction of RNA preceded its reverse transcription into cDNA, which served as the sequencing template. The assay was immunoSEQ multiplex PCR, and TCRdb's table has in-frame clones only and misses some. The sample yields 150,000 to 200,000 clones, under 80% seen once. Source: CD4+ T cells sorted from blood, taken between weeks 47 and 50, from a patient treated with tofacitinib. All receptors come from a human donor with alopecia areata.

This clone has more than one count but fewer than ten. The J gene is TRBJ2-7, the V gene TRBV15; 7 bases map to TRBD1. CDR3 length: 13 amino acids. V lost 2 bases to trimming and J lost 3 bases; unmatched junction nucleotides: 1. Germline-derived CDR1 and CDR2 are LNHNV and YYDKDF (reference sequence). This CDR3 reads CATSRRTGYEQYF. The CDR3 DNA follows: TGTGCCACCAGCAGAAGGACAGGCTACGAGCAGTACTTC.

The chain uses TRBV29-1 and TRBJ1-5; TRBD1 might be the D (5 bases). The CDR3 totals 13 residues. Germline lookup yields CDR1 SQVTM and CDR2 ANQGSEA. Trimming pared 4 bases from V and 2 bases from J, leaving 9 bases between. The DNA of the CDR3 is TGCAGCGTTGGAGGGGCGGGCAATCAGCCCCAGCATTTT. Translating it yields CSVGGAGNQPQHF.

This clone has only a few counts. The V gene is TRBV9, the J gene TRBJ2-2, with TRBD2 identical over 8 bases. CDR1 SGDLS and CDR2 YYNGEE come from the germline V gene. J lost 1 base, V lost 4 bases, and 6 bases had no gene match. CDR3 length: 16 residues. The CDR3 DNA reads as TGTGCCAGCAGCCCGACGGGAGGGGGGAACACCGGGGAGCTGTTTTTT. Protein sequence: CASSPTGGGNTGELFF.

The chain recombines TRBV4-1 with TRBJ1-6, with D uncertain. CDR1 and CDR2 from the germline V gene are MGHRA and YSYEKL. There are 16 residues in the CDR3. V lost 2 bases, J lost 0 bases, and 8 bases lay in between. The CDR3 DNA reads as TGCGCCAGCAGCCAACTACAGAGCTCCTATAATTCACCCCTCCACTTT. Protein: CASSQLQSSYNSPLHF.

This clone was counted only a few times. This chain links TRBV6-6 with TRBJ2-7; 8 nucleotides match TRBD1. The CDR3 is 14 amino acids. Trimming took 5 bases from V and 2 from J; bases not matched to a gene: 5. Germline V gene data show CDR1 as MNHNY and CDR2 as SVGAGI (reference sequence). The CDR3 sequence: CASSPGDRPYEQYF. CDR3 nucleotides: TGTGCCAGCAGTCCTGGGGACAGGCCCTACGAGCAGTACTTC.